These 10 T cell receptor beta chains were sequenced from one sample in a study of T-cell memory formation after mild COVID-19. TCRdb fed the 5' RACE reads into MiXCR, producing one record per CDR3 protein. The repertoire consists of some 290,000 distinct CDR3 sequences, with around 15% occurring once and the leading ten covering roughly 24%. Material: PBMCs or a T cell subset sorted from them (not recorded which). Receptors were obtained from a man younger than 35 who had mild COVID-19 (a few samples of this study predate the infection). Cell type and time point are not known.

This clonotype was seen at least ten times. The J gene is TRBJ1-2, the V gene TRBV7-2, with 9 positions matching TRBD1. J was trimmed by 8 bases and V by 1 base; bases with no gene match: 2. Germline CDR1 is SGHTA and CDR2 is FQGNSA. The CDR3 runs 13 residues. The CDR3 here is CASSLGQGGGYTF. CDR3 sequence (DNA): TGTGCCAGCAGCTTAGGACAGGGGGGAGGCTACACCTTC.

This clonotype was counted between two and nine times. Its ends do not fully match the called genes, so a read error is possible. The chain has TRBV18 and TRBJ2-3; TRBD1 matches at 9 bases. Germline lookup yields CDR1 KGHSH and CDR2 LQKENI. The CDR3 loop spans 16 amino acids. The CDR3 spells CASSPRNRGREDTQYF. CDR3 sequence (DNA): TGTGCCAGCTCCCCACGGAACAGGGGGCGGGAAGATACGCAGTATTTT.

There are a few counts of this clonotype. CDR3 bases: TGTGCCATCAGTGAAGGCTTCGAGTCAGGGGAGACCCAGTACTTC. This translates into CAISEGFESGETQYF. The chain combines TRBV10-3 with TRBJ2-5; a possible D gene is TRBD1 (5 bases). Germline assignment: CDR1 ENHRY and CDR2 SYGVKD. Trimming removed 3 bases at V and 5 bases at J, with 16 bases between. CDR3 size: 15 residues.

This clonotype has only a few counts. V usage is TRBV20-1 and J usage is TRBJ2-2; D unclear. Germline CDR1 and CDR2: DFQATT and SNEGSKA (reference sequence). The CDR3 covers 12 residues. The V end lost 6 bases, the J end lost 4 bases, and 9 bases lay between the germline ends. The CDR3 sequence: CSAFDSTGELFF. In DNA form, the CDR3 reads TGCAGTGCCTTCGACTCCACCGGGGAGCTGTTTTTT.

A few counts support this clonotype. The chain recombines TRBV7-3 with TRBJ2-7; D is unresolved. The ends were cut back, 1 base at V and 7 bases at J, with 8 bases in the middle. In germline, CDR1 is SGHTA, CDR2 FQGTGA. This CDR3 spans 12 amino acids. The CDR3 region is CASSLMGGEQYF. The CDR3 DNA is TGTGCCAGCAGCTTAATGGGTGGTGAGCAGTACTTC.

The DNA of the CDR3 is TGCGCCAGCAGCTTGGTACCTCCCGGGGACACCGGGGAGCTGTTTTTT. Residues: CASSLVPPGDTGELFF. This chain links TRBV5-1 with TRBJ2-2, with D possibly being TRBD2 (5 bases). The CDR3 contains 16 residues. CDR1 is SGHRS, CDR2 YFSETQ, per germline. V lost 0 bases, J lost 3 bases, and 12 bases lay in between.

The V gene is TRBV7-3, the J gene TRBJ1-1, with 7 bases matching TRBD1. This CDR3 has 13 residues. The germline CDR1 and CDR2 sequences are SGHTA and FQGTGA. The trim removed 5 bases at V and 7 bases at J, leaving 7 bases unmatched. The CDR3: CASSLDRVHEAFF. Written as DNA, the CDR3 is TGTGCCAGCAGCCTTGACAGGGTCCATGAAGCTTTCTTT.

This clonotype was observed at least ten times. This chain joins TRBV3-1 and TRBJ1-1, with TRBD1 matching 7 bases. Per germline, CDR1 LGHDT and CDR2 YNNKEL (reference sequence). Unmatched junction bases numbered 4, after V lost 2 bases and J lost 4 bases. The CDR3 runs 14 residues. CDR3 DNA: TGTGCCAGCAGCCAACGACAGGGCGGCACTGAAGCTTTCTTT. Protein sequence: CASSQRQGGTEAFF. Drawing the rest from reference TRBV3-1 and TRBJ1-1, the complete variable domain is DTAVSQTPKYLVTQMGNDKSIKCEQNLGHDTMYWYKQDSKKFLKIMFSYNNKELIINETVPNRFSPKSPDKAHLNLHINSLELGDSAVYFCASSQRQGGTEAFFGQGTRLTVV.

This chain links TRBV10-3 with TRBJ2-7, with 8 bases lining up with TRBD2. This CDR3 has 14 residues. J was trimmed by 1 base and V by 6 bases; bases with no gene match: 5. CDR1 is ENHRY and CDR2 is SYGVKD in the germline V gene. CDR3 residues: CAIRPAGASYEQYF. The CDR3 bases are TGTGCCATCAGGCCAGCGGGGGCGTCCTACGAGCAGTACTTC.

This clonotype was seen a handful of times. This sequence joins TRBV6-5 and TRBJ1-1, with D hard to call. The V gene lost 0 bases and the J gene lost 0 bases, with 11 bases spanning the gap. Germline V CDR1 and CDR2: MNHEY, SVGAGI. CDR3 length: 16 amino acids. The DNA for the CDR3 is TGTGCCAGCAGTTACTCGAAGGTTCGGTTGAACACTGAAGCTTTCTTT. It encodes CASSYSKVRLNTEAFF.